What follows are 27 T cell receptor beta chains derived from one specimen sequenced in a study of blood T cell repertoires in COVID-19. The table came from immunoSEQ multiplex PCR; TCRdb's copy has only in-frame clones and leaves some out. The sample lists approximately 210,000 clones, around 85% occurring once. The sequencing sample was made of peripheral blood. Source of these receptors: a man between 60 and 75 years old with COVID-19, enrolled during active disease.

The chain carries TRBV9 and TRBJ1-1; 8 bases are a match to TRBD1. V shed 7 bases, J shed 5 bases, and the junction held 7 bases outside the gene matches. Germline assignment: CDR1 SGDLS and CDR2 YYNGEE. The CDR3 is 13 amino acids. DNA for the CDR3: TGTGCCAGCTGTGGACAGGGACAAACTGAAGCTTTCTTT. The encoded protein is CASCGQGQTEAFF.

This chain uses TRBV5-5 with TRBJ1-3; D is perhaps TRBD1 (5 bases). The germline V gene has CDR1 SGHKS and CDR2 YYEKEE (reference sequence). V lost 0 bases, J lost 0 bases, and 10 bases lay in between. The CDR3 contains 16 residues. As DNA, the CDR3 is TGTGCCAGCAGCTTGGCTCCCGGGGGCTCTGGAAACACCATATATTTT. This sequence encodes CASSLAPGGSGNTIYF.

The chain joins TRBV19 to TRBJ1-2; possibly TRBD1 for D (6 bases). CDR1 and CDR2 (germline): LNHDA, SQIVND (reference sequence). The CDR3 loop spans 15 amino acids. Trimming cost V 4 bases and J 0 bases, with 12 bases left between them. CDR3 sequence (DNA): TGTGCCAGTAGTAGCCACAGGGCAACTAACTATGGCTACACCTTC. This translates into CASSSHRATNYGYTF.

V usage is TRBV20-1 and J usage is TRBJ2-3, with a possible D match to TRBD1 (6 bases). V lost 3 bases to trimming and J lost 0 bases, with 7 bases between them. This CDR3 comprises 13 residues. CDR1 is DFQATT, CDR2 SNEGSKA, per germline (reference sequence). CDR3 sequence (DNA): TGCAGTGCTAGTGACAGGAGCACAGATACGCAGTATTTT. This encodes CSASDRSTDTQYF.

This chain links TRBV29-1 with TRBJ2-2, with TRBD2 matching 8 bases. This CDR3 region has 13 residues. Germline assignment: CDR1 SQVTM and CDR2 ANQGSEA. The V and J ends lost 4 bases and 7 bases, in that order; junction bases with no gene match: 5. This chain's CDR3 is CSVVGLAGGELFF. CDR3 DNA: TGCAGCGTTGTTGGGCTAGCGGGCGGGGAGCTGTTTTTT.

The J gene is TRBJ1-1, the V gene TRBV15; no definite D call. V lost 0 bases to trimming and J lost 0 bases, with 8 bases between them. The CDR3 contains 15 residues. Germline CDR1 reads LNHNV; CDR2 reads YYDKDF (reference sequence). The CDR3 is CATSRETAMNTEAFF. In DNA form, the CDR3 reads TGTGCCACCAGCAGAGAAACTGCGATGAACACTGAAGCTTTCTTT.

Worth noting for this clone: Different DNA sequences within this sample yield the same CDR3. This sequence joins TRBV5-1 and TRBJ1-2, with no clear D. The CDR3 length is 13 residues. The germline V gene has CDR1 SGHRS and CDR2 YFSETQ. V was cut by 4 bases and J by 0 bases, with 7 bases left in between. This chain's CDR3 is CASSPTANYGYTF. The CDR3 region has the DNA TGCGCCAGCAGCCCCACAGCTAACTATGGCTACACCTTC. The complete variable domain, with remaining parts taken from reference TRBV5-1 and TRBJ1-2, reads KAGVTQTPRYLIKTRGQQVTLSCSPISGHRSVSWYQQTPGQGLQFLFEYFSETQRNKGNFPGRFSGRQFSNSRSEMNVSTLELGDSALYLCASSPTANYGYTFGSGTRLTVV.

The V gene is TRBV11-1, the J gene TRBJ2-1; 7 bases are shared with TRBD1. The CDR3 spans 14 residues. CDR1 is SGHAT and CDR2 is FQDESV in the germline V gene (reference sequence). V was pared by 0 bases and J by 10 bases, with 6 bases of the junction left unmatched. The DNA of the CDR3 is TGTGCCAGCAGCTTAGCGATACAGGGGACAGAGCAGTTCTTC. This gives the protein CASSLAIQGTEQFF.

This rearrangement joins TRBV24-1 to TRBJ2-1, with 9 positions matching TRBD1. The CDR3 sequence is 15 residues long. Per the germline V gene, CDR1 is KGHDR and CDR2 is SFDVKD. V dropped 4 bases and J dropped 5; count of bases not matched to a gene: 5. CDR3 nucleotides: TGTGCCACCAGTGACCCCCGGACAGGGGACAATGAGCAGTTCTTC. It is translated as CATSDPRTGDNEQFF.

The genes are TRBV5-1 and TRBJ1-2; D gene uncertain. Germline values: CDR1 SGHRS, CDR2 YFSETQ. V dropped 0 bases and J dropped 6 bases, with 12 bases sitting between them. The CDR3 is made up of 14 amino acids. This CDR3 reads CASSLAQPADGYTF. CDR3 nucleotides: TGCGCCAGCAGCTTGGCACAGCCCGCCGATGGCTACACCTTC.

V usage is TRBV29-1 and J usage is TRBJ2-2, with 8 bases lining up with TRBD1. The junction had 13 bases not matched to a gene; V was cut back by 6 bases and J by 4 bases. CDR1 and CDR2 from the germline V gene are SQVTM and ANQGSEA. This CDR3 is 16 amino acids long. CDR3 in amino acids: CSVPNPRGRGTGELFF. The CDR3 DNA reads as TGCAGCGTCCCGAACCCCAGGGGGCGTGGCACCGGGGAGCTGTTTTTT.

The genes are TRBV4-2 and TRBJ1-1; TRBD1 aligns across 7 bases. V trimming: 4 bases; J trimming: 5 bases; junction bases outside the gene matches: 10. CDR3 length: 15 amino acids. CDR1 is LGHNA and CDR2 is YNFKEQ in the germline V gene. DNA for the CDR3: TGTGCCAGCAGCCCACACACAGGGGATTGGACTGAAGCTTTCTTT. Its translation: CASSPHTGDWTEAFF.

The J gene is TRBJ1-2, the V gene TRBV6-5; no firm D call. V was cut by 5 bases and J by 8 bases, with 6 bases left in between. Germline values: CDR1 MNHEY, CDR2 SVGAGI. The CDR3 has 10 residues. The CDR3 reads CASSTQGYTF. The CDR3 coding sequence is TGTGCCAGCAGTACACAAGGCTACACCTTC.

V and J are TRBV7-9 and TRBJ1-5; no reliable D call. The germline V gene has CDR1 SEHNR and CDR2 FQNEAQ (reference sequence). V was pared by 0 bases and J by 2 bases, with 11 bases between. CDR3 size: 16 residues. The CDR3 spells CASSLATPSRNQPQHF. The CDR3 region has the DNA TGTGCCAGCAGCTTAGCCACACCTAGCCGCAATCAGCCCCAGCATTTT.

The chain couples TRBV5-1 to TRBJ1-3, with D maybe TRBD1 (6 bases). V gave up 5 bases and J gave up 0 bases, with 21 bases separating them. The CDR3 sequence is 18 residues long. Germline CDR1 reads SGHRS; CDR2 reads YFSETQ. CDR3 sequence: CASSPGPQGINSGNTIYF. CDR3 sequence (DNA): TGCGCCAGCAGTCCTGGCCCACAGGGTATTAACTCTGGAAACACCATATATTTT.

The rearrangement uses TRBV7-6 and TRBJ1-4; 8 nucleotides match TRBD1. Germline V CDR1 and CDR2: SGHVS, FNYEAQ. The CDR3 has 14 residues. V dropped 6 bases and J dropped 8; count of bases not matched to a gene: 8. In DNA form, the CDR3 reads TGTGCCAGCAGTTTGGACAGGGTCGGCGAAAAACTGTTTTTT. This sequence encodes CASSLDRVGEKLFF.

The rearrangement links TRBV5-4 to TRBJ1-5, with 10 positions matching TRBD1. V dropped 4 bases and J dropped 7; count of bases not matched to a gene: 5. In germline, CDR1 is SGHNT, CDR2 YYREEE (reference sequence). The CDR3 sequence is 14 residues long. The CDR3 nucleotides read TGTGCCAGCAGCCCTGGACAGGGGGACCAGCCCCAGCATTTT. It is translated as CASSPGQGDQPQHF.

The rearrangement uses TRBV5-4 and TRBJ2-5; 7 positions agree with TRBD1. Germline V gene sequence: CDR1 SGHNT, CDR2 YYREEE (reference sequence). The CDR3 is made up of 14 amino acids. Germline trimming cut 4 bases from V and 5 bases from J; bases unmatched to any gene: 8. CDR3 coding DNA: TGTGCCAGCAGCCCTAGACAGGGCCGGGAGACCCAGTACTTC. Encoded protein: CASSPRQGRETQYF.

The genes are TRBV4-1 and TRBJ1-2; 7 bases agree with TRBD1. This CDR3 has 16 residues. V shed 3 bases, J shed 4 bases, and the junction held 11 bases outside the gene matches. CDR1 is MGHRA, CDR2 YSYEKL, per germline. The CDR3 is CASSQAPWTGTYGYTF. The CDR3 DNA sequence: TGCGCCAGCAGCCAGGCCCCTTGGACAGGCACCTATGGCTACACCTTC.

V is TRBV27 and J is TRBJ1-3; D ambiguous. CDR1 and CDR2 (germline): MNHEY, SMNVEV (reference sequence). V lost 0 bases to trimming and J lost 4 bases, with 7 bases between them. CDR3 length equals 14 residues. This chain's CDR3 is CASSLSSRGNTIYF. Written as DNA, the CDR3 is TGTGCCAGCAGTTTATCGAGCAGGGGAAACACCATATATTTT.

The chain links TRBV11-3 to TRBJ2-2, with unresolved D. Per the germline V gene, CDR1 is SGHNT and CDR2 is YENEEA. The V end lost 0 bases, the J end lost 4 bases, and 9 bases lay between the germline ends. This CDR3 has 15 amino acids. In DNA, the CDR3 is TGTGCCAGCAGCTTAGACGGAACTACCACCGGGGAGCTGTTTTTT. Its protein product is CASSLDGTTTGELFF.

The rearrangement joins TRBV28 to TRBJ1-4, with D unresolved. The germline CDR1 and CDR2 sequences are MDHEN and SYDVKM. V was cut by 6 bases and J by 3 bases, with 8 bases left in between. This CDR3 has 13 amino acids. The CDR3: CASRGQANEKLFF. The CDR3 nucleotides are TGTGCCAGCAGGGGTCAGGCTAATGAAAAACTGTTTTTT.

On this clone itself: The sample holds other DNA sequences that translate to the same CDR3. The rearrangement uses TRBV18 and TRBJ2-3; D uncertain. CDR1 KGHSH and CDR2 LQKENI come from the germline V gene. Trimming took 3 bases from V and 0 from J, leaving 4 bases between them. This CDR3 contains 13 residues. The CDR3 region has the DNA TGTGCCAGCTCACCTCCTAGCACAGATACGCAGTATTTT. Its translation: CASSPPSTDTQYF.

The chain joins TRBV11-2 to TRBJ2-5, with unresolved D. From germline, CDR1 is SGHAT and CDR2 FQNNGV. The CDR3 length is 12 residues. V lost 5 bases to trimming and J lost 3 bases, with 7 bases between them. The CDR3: CASSRAEETQYF. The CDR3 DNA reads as TGTGCCAGCAGCCGCGCTGAAGAGACCCAGTACTTC.

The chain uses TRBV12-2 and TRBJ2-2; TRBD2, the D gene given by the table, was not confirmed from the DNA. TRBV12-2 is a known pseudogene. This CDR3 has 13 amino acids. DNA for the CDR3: TGTGCAAGTCGGGCTGGAGACACCGGGGAGCTGTTTTTT. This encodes CASRAGDTGELFF.

In nucleotides, the CDR3 is TGTGCCAGCGGAATCGGACAGGGCTATGGCTACACCTTC. Translating gives CASGIGQGYGYTF. The chain couples TRBV25-1 to TRBJ1-2; 8 bases map to TRBD1. Trimming took 8 bases from V and 4 from J; bases not matched to a gene: 6. CDR1 and CDR2 from the germline V gene are MGHDK and SYGVNS. This CDR3 comprises 13 residues.

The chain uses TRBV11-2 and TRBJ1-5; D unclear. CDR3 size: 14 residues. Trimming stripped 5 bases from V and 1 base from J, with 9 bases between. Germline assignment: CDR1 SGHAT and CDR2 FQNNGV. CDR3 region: CASSVSTSNQPQHF. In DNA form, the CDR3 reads TGTGCCAGCAGCGTAAGTACAAGCAATCAGCCCCAGCATTTT.